These 2 T cell receptor beta chains came from one sample sequenced in a study of cytomegalovirus exposure and HLA in healthy donors. Primers: 60 Vbeta forward and 13 Jbeta reverse. Sequencing was performed with immunoSEQ multiplex PCR; in TCRdb, only in-frame clones are kept and a portion is missing. The top ten clones hold roughly 1% of a sample with some 170,000 clones, around three quarters of them seen once. Sequencing was performed on PBMCs. The receptors originated from a middle-aged woman in good health and CMV-seronegative.

The chain has TRBV18 and TRBJ2-1; 7 bases are shared with TRBD1. Germline CDR1 KGHSH, CDR2 LQKENI. The CDR3 covers 16 residues. V dropped 4 bases and J dropped 7; count of bases not matched to a gene: 13. The CDR3 DNA sequence: TGTGCCAGCTCACGATCGACAGGGTGGGGTAAGAATGAGCAGTTCTTC. This codes for CASSRSTGWGKNEQFF. Using reference TRBV18 and TRBJ2-1 for the parts outside the CDR3, the full variable domain is NAGVMQNPRHLVRRRGQEARLRCSPMKGHSHVYWYRQLPEEGLKFMVYLQKENIIDESGMPKERFSAEFPKEGPSILRIQQVVRGDSAAYFCASSRSTGWGKNEQFFGPGTRLTVL.

This clone was picked up one time. One junction end disagrees with the germline gene, perhaps due to a read error. The CDR3 sequence: CASSQGREQFF. CDR3 in DNA: TGTGCCAGCAGTCAAGGTCGTGAGCAGTTCTTC. This chain connects TRBV14 to TRBJ2-1, with no clear D. The CDR3 spans 11 residues. Germline values: CDR1 SGHDN, CDR2 FVKESK. The full variable domain, completed using reference TRBV14 and TRBJ2-1, is EAGVTQFPSHSVIEKGQTVTLRCDPISGHDNLYWYRRVMGKEIKFLLHFVKESKQDESGMPNNRFLAERTGGTYSTLKVQPAELEDSGVYFCASSQGREQFFGPGTRLTVL.